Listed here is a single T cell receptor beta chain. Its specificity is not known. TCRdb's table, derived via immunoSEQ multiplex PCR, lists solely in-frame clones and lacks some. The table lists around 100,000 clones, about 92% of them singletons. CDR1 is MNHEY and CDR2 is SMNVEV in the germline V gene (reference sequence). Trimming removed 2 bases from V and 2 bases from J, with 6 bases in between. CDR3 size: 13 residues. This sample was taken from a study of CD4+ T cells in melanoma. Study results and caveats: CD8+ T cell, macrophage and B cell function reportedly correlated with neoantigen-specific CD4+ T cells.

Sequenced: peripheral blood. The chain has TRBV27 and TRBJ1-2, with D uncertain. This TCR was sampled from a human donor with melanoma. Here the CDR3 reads CASSLRENYGYTF. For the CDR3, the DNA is TGTGCCAGCAGTTTAAGGGAGAACTATGGCTACACCTTC.